Given below is one T cell receptor beta chain in context. These data come from a study of monozygotic twins with inflammatory bowel disease. The germline CDR1 and CDR2 sequences are MNHEY and SMNVEV (reference sequence). The CDR3 sequence is 16 residues long. TCRdb reprocessed the 5' RACE reads, with one entry per CDR3 protein and no DNA. The sample table sets out 45,000 or so distinct CDR3 sequences. V is TRBV27 and J is TRBJ2-7; TCRdb's D call of TRBD1 is untestable without DNA. The sample comprised blood. The origin of this receptor is a human donor with ulcerative colitis or Crohn's disease, or a healthy co-twin of an affected twin (not recorded which). This CDR3 is CASSYKGGLSSYEQYF.